A single sample is the source of the 21 T cell receptor beta chains below, sequenced in a study of response to subunit inactivated influenza vaccine. TCRdb reprocessed the RT-PCR reads via MiXCR and lists one record per CDR3 protein. In the table there are 500,000 to 600,000 distinct CDR3 sequences, approximately 10% of which are singletons. The sample was also reused in another study, on T cells expressing NK-cell markers. That work contributes: A 5'RACE template switching approach incorporating UMIs was used to make TCR beta cDNA.

The sequences come from PBMCs from blood, collected on the day of vaccination. The receptors derive from a man between 50 and 59 years old who received an inactivated influenza vaccine.

This clonotype appeared many times. At one end, the junction sequence differs from germline, possibly due to a read error. The chain joins TRBV5-1 to TRBJ2-3; TRBD2 matches 9 bases. This CDR3 comprises 15 residues. Germline values: CDR1 SGHRS, CDR2 YFSETQ. CDR3 in DNA: TGCGCCAGCTGCTTGACTAGCGGTAGCACAGATACGCAGTATTTT. Its translation: CASCLTSGSTDTQYF.

This clonotype was counted at least ten times. V is TRBV28 and J is TRBJ1-3; D unclear. V lost 3 bases, J lost 0 bases, and 6 bases lay in between. There are 14 residues in the CDR3. CDR1 MDHEN and CDR2 SYDVKM come from the germline V gene. CDR3: CASSLGSSGNTIYF. CDR3 nucleotides: TGTGCCAGCAGTTTGGGGAGCTCTGGAAACACCATATATTTT.

A few counts support this clonotype. For the CDR3, the DNA is TGTGCCAGCAGTTTGCGCGGAGGCAACATTCAGTACTTC. Amino acid sequence: CASSLRGGNIQYF. The genes are TRBV27 and TRBJ2-4; TRBD2 is a possible D gene (5 bases). Germline assignment: CDR1 MNHEY and CDR2 SMNVEV (reference sequence). V shed 3 bases and J shed 7 bases, with 10 bases lying between them. There are 13 residues in the CDR3.

This clonotype was observed a handful of times. The chain's CDR3 is CASSFSVGFLTGELFF. In DNA, the CDR3 is TGTGCCAGCAGTTTTAGTGTCGGATTCTTAACCGGGGAGCTGTTTTTT. The V gene is TRBV12-3 or TRBV12-4, the J gene TRBJ2-2; D gene ambiguous. V was shortened by 3 bases and J by 5 bases, with 16 bases between the two germline ends. There are 16 residues in the CDR3.

V is TRBV2 and J is TRBJ1-3; D not certain. The CDR3 loop spans 14 amino acids. Germline assignment: CDR1 SNHLY and CDR2 FYNNEI. Trimming removed 1 base at V and 4 bases at J, with 8 bases between. The CDR3 bases are TGTGCCAGCAGTGAAGGCAGGCTAGGAAACACCATATATTTT. Amino acid sequence: CASSEGRLGNTIYF. The entire variable domain, with the rest obtained from reference TRBV2 and TRBJ1-3, is as follows: EPEVTQTPSHQVTQMGQEVILRCVPISNHLYFYWYRQILGQKVEFLVSFYNNEISEKSEIFDDQFSVERPDGSNFTLKIRSTKLEDSAMYFCASSEGRLGNTIYFGEGSWLTVV.

This clonotype was counted only a few times. This sequence joins TRBV7-2 and TRBJ1-2; D gene unclear. Germline assignment: CDR1 SGHTA and CDR2 FQGNSA. Between the trimmed V and J ends, which lost 1 base and 2 bases, there was a span of 8 bases. CDR3 length: 14 residues. The CDR3: CASSLGLTNYGYTF. For the CDR3, the DNA is TGTGCCAGCAGCTTAGGTTTAACGAACTATGGCTACACCTTC.

The table lists this clonotype with many counts. The CDR3 reads CASQRWTQGGLNTEAFF. The CDR3 DNA follows: TGTGCCTCCCAAAGGTGGACACAGGGGGGTCTGAACACTGAAGCTTTCTTT. The chain employs TRBV30 and TRBJ1-1; 8 nucleotides agree with TRBD1. Germline CDR1 is GTSNPN and CDR2 is SVGIG (reference sequence). With 7 bases clipped from V and 0 bases from J, the junction kept 16 bases outside the gene matches. This CDR3 spans 17 amino acids.

Only a few counts were recorded for this clonotype. The chain employs TRBV10-3 and TRBJ2-1, with D unresolved. This CDR3 contains 14 residues. In germline, CDR1 is ENHRY, CDR2 SYGVKD. V lost 2 bases, J lost 7 bases, and 12 bases lay in between. The CDR3 nucleotides are TGTGCCATCAGTGAGACAGTCCGTAAGAATGAGCAGTTCTTC. The encoded protein is CAISETVRKNEQFF.

This clonotype was counted only a few times. Germline is not matched at one junction end, which may reflect a read error. V is TRBV6-1 and J is TRBJ1-5; no firm D call. The germline gives CDR1 MNHNS, CDR2 SASEGT. The CDR3 length is 13 residues. CDR3 DNA sequence: TGTGCCAGCAGGGAAGACACGGTTCAGCCCCAGCATTTT. It encodes CASREDTVQPQHF.

This clonotype was counted at least ten times. The chain combines TRBV20-1 with TRBJ2-3; the D gene is possibly TRBD1 (5 bases). Germline lookup yields CDR1 DFQATT and CDR2 SNEGSKA (reference sequence). This CDR3 has 14 amino acids. V shed 4 bases and J shed 1 base, with 12 bases lying between them. The CDR3: CSATTETRTDTQYF. The CDR3, as DNA: TGCAGTGCTACGACAGAGACACGCACAGATACGCAGTATTTT.

This chain links TRBV20-1 with TRBJ1-4; TRBD1 matches at 7 bases. V lost 3 bases and J lost 6; bases outside the gene matches: 4. There are 13 residues in the CDR3. The germline V gene has CDR1 DFQATT and CDR2 SNEGSKA (reference sequence). The CDR3: CSARDRKHEKLFF. In DNA form, the CDR3 reads TGCAGTGCTAGGGACAGGAAACATGAAAAACTGTTTTTT.

This clonotype was observed a single time. The chain links TRBV24-1 to TRBJ2-5, with D possibly matching TRBD1 (6 bases). The CDR3 runs 16 residues. Germline CDR1 and CDR2: KGHDR and SFDVKD. Between the trimmed V and J ends, which lost 6 bases and 1 base, there was a span of 17 bases. In DNA form, the CDR3 reads TGTGCCACCAGTCATCCTAGAGGGGACATCCAAGAGACCCAGTACTTC. Amino acid sequence: CATSHPRGDIQETQYF.

The genes are TRBV30 and TRBJ1-5; D is ambiguous. In germline, CDR1 is GTSNPN, CDR2 SVGIG (reference sequence). This CDR3 has 13 residues. Trimming removed 5 bases at V and 7 bases at J, with 15 bases between. The CDR3 DNA sequence: TGTGCCTGGGGGGTGGACGGAGGGCAGCCCCAGCATTTT. Residues: CAWGVDGGQPQHF.

The chain employs TRBV20-1 and TRBJ2-7, with TRBD1 matching over 7 bases. The CDR3 covers 14 residues. CDR1 DFQATT and CDR2 SNEGSKA come from the germline V gene (reference sequence). After removal of 6 bases from V and 2 bases from J, the junction contained 10 bases not matched to a gene. This CDR3 is CSAIPTGQAYEQYF. CDR3 coding DNA: TGCAGTGCCATACCGACCGGACAGGCCTACGAGCAGTACTTC.

This clonotype showed up just a few times. This sequence joins TRBV19 and TRBJ2-2; unclear D gene. The CDR3 is 15 amino acids. V was pared by 3 bases and J by 0 bases, with 8 bases between. Germline CDR1 LNHDA, CDR2 SQIVND (reference sequence). The CDR3 loop reads CASSIDTSNTGELFF. The CDR3 nucleotides read TGTGCCAGTAGTATTGACACTTCGAACACCGGGGAGCTGTTTTTT. Complete variable domain (other parts from reference TRBV19 and TRBJ2-2): DGGITQSPKYLFRKEGQNVTLSCEQNLNHDAMYWYRQDPGQGLRLIYYSQIVNDFQKGDIAEGYSVSREKKESFPLTVTSAQKNPTAFYLCASSIDTSNTGELFFGEGSRLTVL.

In its sample, this clonotype was seen a few times. V is TRBV28 and J is TRBJ2-7, with 11 bases aligning to TRBD1. Germline values: CDR1 MDHEN, CDR2 SYDVKM. CDR3 length: 16 residues. Losses at the gene ends were 4 bases for V and 5 bases for J; bases not matched to a gene: 10. CDR3 in amino acids: CASSSRIGQGAHEQYF. The DNA for the CDR3 is TGTGCCAGCAGTTCACGTATTGGACAGGGGGCCCACGAGCAGTACTTC. Variable domain in full (rest from reference TRBV28 and TRBJ2-7): DVKVTQSSRYLVKRTGEKVFLECVQDMDHENMFWYRQDPGLGLRLIYFSYDVKMKEKGDIPEGYSVSREKKERFSLILESASTNQTSMYLCASSSRIGQGAHEQYFGPGTRLTVT.

J is TRBJ1-5 and V is TRBV6-2 or TRBV6-3, with D unresolved. Germline CDR1 and CDR2: MNHEY and SVGEGT. Trimming pared 0 bases from V and 5 bases from J, leaving 8 bases between. CDR3 length equals 14 residues. The DNA of the CDR3 is TGTGCCAGCAGTTACTCTGAATACTATCAGCCCCAGCATTTT. This encodes CASSYSEYYQPQHF.

This clonotype has just a few counts. This sequence joins TRBV20-1 and TRBJ1-5, with 11 bases fitting TRBD1. Germline CDR1 is DFQATT and CDR2 is SNEGSKA (reference sequence). The V segment lost 4 bases and the J segment 5 bases; nucleotides outside the gene matches: 7. This CDR3 region has 15 residues. CDR3 nucleotides: TGCAGTGCTATACGGGGACAGGGGGTGGATCAGCCCCAGCATTTT. Translated, it gives CSAIRGQGVDQPQHF.

This clonotype was detected only a few times. The CDR3, as DNA: TGCAGTGCTAGTTCCCTAGCGGGGGCCGATGAGCAGTTCTTC. This encodes CSASSLAGADEQFF. The rearrangement uses TRBV20-1 and TRBJ2-1; 10 positions match TRBD2. This CDR3 has 14 amino acids. Germline values: CDR1 DFQATT, CDR2 SNEGSKA (reference sequence). V lost 3 bases and J lost 8; bases outside the gene matches: 7.

This clonotype was found many times. The rearrangement uses TRBV5-1 and TRBJ2-1; 8 bases fit TRBD1. Germline trimming cut 4 bases from V and 1 base from J; bases unmatched to any gene: 10. The CDR3 is 17 residues long. Germline V CDR1 and CDR2: SGHRS, YFSETQ. The CDR3 spells CASSPWPGTGSYNEQFF. CDR3 DNA sequence: TGCGCCAGCAGCCCTTGGCCCGGGACAGGATCCTACAATGAGCAGTTCTTC.

In its sample, this clonotype was seen many times. The chain joins TRBV5-1 to TRBJ2-2; a possible D gene is TRBD1 (6 bases). V lost 2 bases and J 5 bases, leaving 7 bases between the germline ends. The V gene's germline CDR1 is SGHRS and CDR2 YFSETQ. The CDR3 is 13 residues long. CDR3 sequence: CASSLQGTGELFF. The CDR3 coding sequence is TGCGCCAGCAGCTTACAGGGAACCGGGGAGCTGTTTTTT.